These 22 T cell receptor beta chains originate from one sample sequenced in a study of blood T cell repertoires in COVID-19. Measured with immunoSEQ multiplex PCR; TCRdb has only the in-frame clones, and not every one. This table has tens of thousands of clones, 88% appearing once. Sequencing was performed on peripheral blood. The receptors were sampled from a human donor in a cohort sampled during active COVID-19.

V gene TRBV7-2 combines with J gene TRBJ2-3, with D possibly being TRBD1 (6 bases). Germline V gives CDR1 SGHTA, CDR2 FQGNSA. There are 15 residues in the CDR3. The V gene lost 5 bases and the J gene lost 5 bases, with 17 bases spanning the gap. CDR3 sequence reads: CASSGGTLEEDTQYF. DNA for the CDR3: TGTGCCAGCAGCGGTGGGACACTCGAGGAAGATACGCAGTATTTT.

The chain uses TRBV9 and TRBJ2-1; TRBD2 matches 13 bases. The CDR3 has 16 amino acids. Germline assignment: CDR1 SGDLS and CDR2 YYNGEE. V was clipped by 3 bases and J by 2 bases; unmatched bases: 2. The CDR3 coding sequence is TGTGCCAGCAGCGATGGACTAGCGGGGGCCTACAATGAGCAGTTCTTC. Protein sequence: CASSDGLAGAYNEQFF.

V and J are TRBV3-1 (or the pseudogene TRBV3-2) and TRBJ2-5; D remains unclear. Germline values: CDR1 LGHDT, CDR2 YNNKEL (reference sequence). The CDR3 totals 12 residues. V gave up 1 base and J gave up 5 bases, with 5 bases separating them. The CDR3 bases are TGTGCCAGCAGCCAAGGGCCGGAGACCCAGTACTTC. Translated: CASSQGPETQYF.

DNA for the CDR3: TGTGCCATCAGTGAGTCGGCAGGGCCGAGGTCACCCCTCCACTTT. Encoded protein: CAISESAGPRSPLHF. The chain carries TRBV10-3 and TRBJ1-6, with D possibly being TRBD1 (5 bases). Per the germline V gene, CDR1 is ENHRY and CDR2 is SYGVKD. Trimming shortened V by 0 bases and J by 10 bases, and 13 bases separated the two germline ends. CDR3 length: 15 amino acids.

The chain links TRBV10-3 to TRBJ2-7; TRBD2 is a possible D gene (5 bases). The CDR3 has 15 amino acids. Germline values: CDR1 ENHRY, CDR2 SYGVKD. Trimming pared 0 bases from V and 4 bases from J, leaving 13 bases between. CDR3 protein: CAISESGPGEYEQYF. As DNA, the CDR3 is TGTGCCATCAGTGAGTCAGGTCCCGGGGAGTACGAGCAGTACTTC.

The CDR3: CASSPSSASYNEQFF. The CDR3 DNA follows: TGTGCCAGCAGCCCCTCCAGCGCCTCCTACAATGAGCAGTTCTTC. The chain joins TRBV5-4 to TRBJ2-1; D is uncertain. The CDR3 is 15 amino acids. V was trimmed by 4 bases and J by 0 bases, leaving 11 bases between them. Germline V gene sequence: CDR1 SGHNT, CDR2 YYREEE (reference sequence). The full variable domain, completed using reference TRBV5-4 and TRBJ2-1, is ETGVTQSPTHLIKTRGQQVTLRCSSQSGHNTVSWYQQALGQGPQFIFQYYREEENGRGNFPPRFSGLQFPNYSSELNVNALELDDSALYLCASSPSSASYNEQFFGPGTRLTVL.

The V gene is TRBV11-2, the J gene TRBJ2-7; a possible D gene is TRBD1 (6 bases). Germline V lookup: CDR1 SGHAT, CDR2 FQNNGV. V gave up 5 bases and J gave up 2 bases, with 13 bases separating them. This CDR3 is 14 amino acids long. This CDR3 reads CASSPGQNAYEQYF. The CDR3 DNA reads as TGTGCCAGCAGCCCCGGACAGAATGCCTACGAGCAGTACTTC.

The rearrangement joins TRBV5-1 to TRBJ2-1; D ambiguous. The CDR3 length is 12 residues. From germline, CDR1 is SGHRS and CDR2 YFSETQ. V lost 0 bases to trimming and J lost 8 bases, with 6 bases between them. CDR3 DNA sequence: TGCGCCAGCAGCTTGGCGGTCGATGAGCAGTTCTTC. Translation gives CASSLAVDEQFF.

This clone was counted a single time. V gene TRBV15 combines with J gene TRBJ1-3; D is perhaps TRBD1 (6 bases). Per germline, CDR1 LNHNV and CDR2 YYDKDF (reference sequence). V shed 0 bases and J shed 0 bases, with 15 bases lying between them. The CDR3 length is 18 residues. CDR3 DNA sequence: TGTGCCACCAGCAGAGATCTGGGCAGGGGCAACTCTGGAAACACCATATATTTT. Translation gives CATSRDLGRGNSGNTIYF.

The rearrangement joins TRBV6-4 to TRBJ1-5; D gene unclear. From germline, CDR1 is MRHNA and CDR2 SNTAGT. Trimming stripped 2 bases from V and 3 bases from J, with 20 bases between. This CDR3 spans 18 amino acids. The CDR3 is CASSDPQAGSLNNQPQHF. CDR3 nucleotide sequence: TGTGCCAGCAGTGACCCCCAGGCGGGTTCGTTGAACAATCAGCCCCAGCATTTT.

This chain connects TRBV5-1 to TRBJ2-3; 10 nucleotides match TRBD1. CDR3 length: 17 amino acids. Germline CDR1 and CDR2: SGHRS and YFSETQ. Unmatched junction bases numbered 11, after V lost 4 bases and J lost 3 bases. The CDR3 nucleotides are TGCGCCAGCAGCGCGACCGGGACAGGGGCTTTAACAGATACGCAGTATTTT. Its translation is CASSATGTGALTDTQYF.

The chain combines TRBV10-1 with TRBJ1-2; perhaps TRBD1 as D (6 bases). Germline V lookup: CDR1 WNHNN, CDR2 SYGVQD (reference sequence). The CDR3 sequence is 13 residues long. Trimming left V 5 bases short and J 4 bases short, with 11 bases between. The CDR3 nucleotides read TGCGCCAGCAGTATGACAGGCGGCTATGGCTACACCTTC. Residues: CASSMTGGYGYTF.

This chain links TRBV29-1 with TRBJ2-5, with D possibly matching TRBD2 (5 bases). Between the trimmed V and J ends, which lost 6 bases and 2 bases, there was a span of 13 bases. The V gene's germline CDR1 is SQVTM and CDR2 ANQGSEA. CDR3 length: 13 residues. The DNA for the CDR3 is TGCAGCGTGATAACGGACTCGCAAGAGACCCAGTACTTC. This encodes CSVITDSQETQYF.

The chain combines TRBV7-2 with TRBJ2-4; TRBD1 matches 9 bases. J gave up 3 bases and V 5 bases, and 8 bases lay outside the gene matches. Germline V CDR1 and CDR2: SGHTA, FQGNSA. The CDR3 covers 16 residues. DNA of the CDR3: TGTGCCAGCAGCCCAGGACAGGGGAAAGGCAAAAACATTCAGTACTTC. Protein: CASSPGQGKGKNIQYF.

The V call is TRBV3-1 (or the pseudogene TRBV3-2), the J call TRBJ2-7; perhaps TRBD1 as D (6 bases). The CDR3 totals 14 residues. CDR1 and CDR2 (germline): LGHDT, YNNKEL (reference sequence). Trimming removed 8 bases at V and 2 bases at J, with 16 bases between. The CDR3 reads CASEQSDRPYEQYF. The CDR3, as DNA: TGTGCCAGCGAACAATCCGACAGGCCCTACGAGCAGTACTTC.

The J gene is TRBJ2-2, the V gene TRBV11-2, with a weak D call TRBD1 (5 bases). V lost 6 bases and J 2 bases, leaving 13 bases between the germline ends. CDR3 length: 15 residues. Germline V CDR1 and CDR2: SGHAT, FQNNGV. The CDR3 DNA follows: TGTGCCAGCAGTTTCCCCGACAGCAACACCGGGGAGCTGTTTTTT. As protein: CASSFPDSNTGELFF.

This clone was counted a few times. The chain combines TRBV12-3 or TRBV12-4 with TRBJ2-1; weak D call: TRBD1 (5 bases). The ends were cut back, 6 bases at V and 9 bases at J, with 15 bases in the middle. The CDR3 has 13 amino acids. CDR3 bases: TGTGCCAGCAGACCTCAGGGAAGGGTTGAGCAGTTCTTC. It translates to CASRPQGRVEQFF.

This chain uses TRBV6-2 or TRBV6-3 with TRBJ1-1; D is unclear. CDR1 is MNHEY, CDR2 SVGEGT, per germline. V lost 6 bases, J lost 10 bases, and 12 bases lay in between. The CDR3 loop spans 11 amino acids. CDR3 loop: CASSQGSGAFF. The CDR3 coding sequence is TGTGCCAGCAGCCAAGGATCAGGAGCTTTCTTT.

The chain has TRBV2 and TRBJ2-1; 8 positions match TRBD2. Germline CDR1 reads SNHLY; CDR2 reads FYNNEI. V was pared by 7 bases and J by 2 bases, with 4 bases of the junction left unmatched. The CDR3 has 14 amino acids. The CDR3 here is CASTTGGPYNEQFF. CDR3 nucleotides: TGTGCCAGCACCACGGGGGGGCCCTACAATGAGCAGTTCTTC.

The chain is built from TRBV5-5 and TRBJ2-3; weak D call: TRBD2 (5 bases). The V end lost 4 bases, the J end lost 1 base, and 13 bases lay between the germline ends. Germline loops: CDR1 SGHKS, CDR2 YYEKEE (reference sequence). The CDR3 is made up of 15 amino acids. This CDR3 reads CASSLRLARTDTQYF. CDR3 in DNA: TGTGCCAGCAGCCTGCGTCTAGCCCGCACAGATACGCAGTATTTT. Full variable domain (outside the CDR3, taken from reference TRBV5-5 and TRBJ2-3): DAGVTQSPTHLIKTRGQQVTLRCSPISGHKSVSWYQQVLGQGPQFIFQYYEKEERGRGNFPDRFSARQFPNYSSELNVNALLLGDSALYLCASSLRLARTDTQYFGPGTRLTVL.

This sequence joins TRBV6-2 or TRBV6-3 and TRBJ2-3; D possibly corresponds to TRBD2 (5 bases). Germline V lookup: CDR1 MNHEY, CDR2 SVGEGT. Trimming shortened V by 2 bases and J by 1 base, and 13 bases separated the two germline ends. There are 16 residues in the CDR3. DNA of the CDR3: TGTGCCAGCAGTTACAATCCCGCCGGGGGCACAGATACGCAGTATTTT. Translating it yields CASSYNPAGGTDTQYF.

This clone was seen once. This chain's CDR3 is CASSSQGLSSTGELFF. For the CDR3, the DNA is TGTGCCAGCAGTTCCCAGGGGTTATCGAGCACCGGGGAGCTGTTTTTT. The chain links TRBV27 to TRBJ2-2; D possibly corresponds to TRBD1 (6 bases). From germline, CDR1 is MNHEY and CDR2 SMNVEV (reference sequence). CDR3 length: 16 residues. The V and J ends lost 4 bases and 4 bases respectively, with 16 bases between them.